This record concerns one T cell receptor beta chain sequence. What it recognizes is unknown. The germline gives CDR1 SNHLY, CDR2 FYNNEI. The CDR3 is made up of 14 amino acids. V shed 4 bases and J 2 bases; nucleotides not matched to a gene: 3. The sample originates from a study of T cell responses to AZD1222 COVID-19 vaccine. Overall study findings and caveats: Repertoires were sampled only after the peak T cell response. The sample set comprised mostly white British donors with more females, and clonal diversity was possibly underestimated. With dominance at 160-218 and 743-854, vaccine-associated CD4 TCRs spanned spike.

Generated by immunoSEQ multiplex PCR, the TCRdb table keeps only in-frame clones and is missing some. The sample has roughly 50,000 clones; around 91% are singletons. The sequencing used peripheral blood, collected 28 days after the second AZD1222 dose. The chain uses TRBV2 and TRBJ2-7; 9 nucleotides line up with TRBD2. This receptor was taken from an adult who received the AZD1222 COVID-19 vaccine. CDR3 bases: TGTGCCAGCAGTGGGGCTAGCGGGACCTACGAGCAGTACTTC. It codes for CASSGASGTYEQYF.